One sample yielded the 4 T cell receptor beta chains listed below, sequenced in a study of tissue T cells after allogeneic stem cell transplantation. Measured with immunoSEQ multiplex PCR; TCRdb has only the in-frame clones, and not every one. Here the sample spans some 10,000 clones, 35% to 40% being singletons. Time point meaning: mouse harvest day 7 after allogeneic transplant. Each mouse received 10^7 T-cell-depleted marrow cells plus 10^6 splenic CD5+ T cells by tail vein. Sequenced sample: skin. These receptors came from a female BALB/c mouse given C57BL/6 T cells with graft-versus-host disease after an allogeneic hematopoietic cell transplant.

This clone came up a few times. Mouse gene names apply. The read gets to within 1 residue of the CDR3 end, and the germline J gene fills in the rest. Other DNA sequences of this sample code for an identical CDR3. This sequence joins TRBV26 and TRBJ1-2; maybe TRBD1 (6 bases). The CDR3 has 14 amino acids. V was clipped by 6 bases and J by 0 bases, with 11 bases between them. Germline V lookup: CDR1 KGHPV, CDR2 FQNQEV (reference sequence). CDR3 amino acids: CASSLQGANSDYTF. The part of the CDR3 DNA that was read is TGTGCCAGCAGCCTACAGGGAGCAAACTCCGACTACACC.

About this clone: The gene names given are mouse names. Sequencing ends 1 residue short of the CDR3 end; the germline J gene provides the rest. The rearrangement uses TRBV26 and TRBJ1-2; D is undetermined. The germline V gene has CDR1 KGHPV and CDR2 FQNQEV (reference sequence). The germline V and J ends were trimmed by 4 bases and 3 bases, with 6 bases remaining between them. This CDR3 has 12 residues. Partial CDR3 DNA: TGTGCCAGCAGTCCTCAAGACTCCGACTACACC. Translation: CASSPQDSDYT. The entire CDR3 is CASSPQDSDYTF.

This clone is termed large. Gene names and germline match the mouse. The sequence runs out 1 residue before the end of the CDR3; the remainder is reconstructed from the germline J gene. This chain links TRBV12-2 with TRBJ1-5; no firm D call. CDR1 and CDR2 (germline): SGHLS, HYDKME. The CDR3 sequence is 13 residues long. With 0 bases removed from V and 2 bases from J, the gap between germline ends came to 4 bases. The CDR3: CASSLPDNQAPLF. CDR3 bases read: TGTGCCAGCTCTCTCCCAGACAACCAGGCTCCGCTT.

Worth noting for this clone: These gene names are mouse names. The read halts 1 residue ahead of the CDR3 end, with the missing end drawn from the germline J gene. The rearrangement uses TRBV15 and TRBJ1-1; 8 bases line up with TRBD1. From germline, CDR1 is SGHND and CDR2 FRSKSL. Germline trimming cut 3 bases from V and 4 bases from J; bases unmatched to any gene: 4. There are 14 residues in the CDR3. CDR3 loop: CASSLQGAGTEVFF. The CDR3 DNA, read in part, is TGTGCCAGCAGTTTGCAGGGGGCTGGCACAGAAGTCTTC.